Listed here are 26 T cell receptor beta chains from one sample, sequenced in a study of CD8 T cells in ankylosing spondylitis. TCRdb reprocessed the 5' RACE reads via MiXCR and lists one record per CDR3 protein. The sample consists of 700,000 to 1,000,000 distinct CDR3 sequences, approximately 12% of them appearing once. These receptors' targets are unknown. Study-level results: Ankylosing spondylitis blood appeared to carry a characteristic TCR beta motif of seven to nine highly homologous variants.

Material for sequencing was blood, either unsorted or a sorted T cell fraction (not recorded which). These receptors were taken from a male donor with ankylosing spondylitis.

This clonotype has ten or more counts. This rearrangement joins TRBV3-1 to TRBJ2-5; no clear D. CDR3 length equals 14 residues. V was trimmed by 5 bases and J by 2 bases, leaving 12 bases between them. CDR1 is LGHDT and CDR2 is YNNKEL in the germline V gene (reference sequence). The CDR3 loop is CASSYLGQQETQYF. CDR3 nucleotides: TGTGCCAGCAGCTACCTCGGCCAGCAAGAGACCCAGTACTTC.

CDR3 in DNA: TGTGCCAGCAGTGATAAAGGGGCCGGAGAAAAACTGTTTTTT. It codes for CASSDKGAGEKLFF. The chain recombines TRBV6-1 with TRBJ1-4, with D tentatively TRBD1 (5 bases). The V end lost 3 bases, the J end lost 8 bases, and 13 bases lay between the germline ends. The V gene's germline CDR1 is MNHNS and CDR2 SASEGT. The CDR3 length is 14 residues.

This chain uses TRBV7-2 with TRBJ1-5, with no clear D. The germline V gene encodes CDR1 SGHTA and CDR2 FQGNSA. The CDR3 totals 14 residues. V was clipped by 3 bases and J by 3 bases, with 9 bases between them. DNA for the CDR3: TGTGCCAGCAGCTTGTCGACTTTCAATCAGCCCCAGCATTTT. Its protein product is CASSLSTFNQPQHF.

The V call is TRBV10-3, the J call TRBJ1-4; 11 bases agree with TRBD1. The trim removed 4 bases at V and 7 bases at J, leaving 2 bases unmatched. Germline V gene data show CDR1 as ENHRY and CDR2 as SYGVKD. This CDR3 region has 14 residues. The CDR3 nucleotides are TGTGCCATCAGTGTGGGACAGGGGGGTGAAAAACTGTTTTTT. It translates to CAISVGQGGEKLFF.

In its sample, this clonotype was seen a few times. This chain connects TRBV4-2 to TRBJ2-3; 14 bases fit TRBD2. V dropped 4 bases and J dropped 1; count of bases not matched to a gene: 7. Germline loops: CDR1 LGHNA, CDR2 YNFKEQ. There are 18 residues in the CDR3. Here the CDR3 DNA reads TGTGCCAGCAGCCTCGGGACTAGCGGGGGTGGCCGCACAGATACGCAGTATTTT. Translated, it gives CASSLGTSGGGRTDTQYF.

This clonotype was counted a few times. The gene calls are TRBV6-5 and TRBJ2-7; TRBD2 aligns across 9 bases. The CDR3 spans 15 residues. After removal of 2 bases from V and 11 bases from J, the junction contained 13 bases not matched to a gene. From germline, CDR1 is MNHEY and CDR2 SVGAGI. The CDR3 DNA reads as TGTGCCAGCAGTTACCTAGCGGGGACATCAGGGCGGGAGTACTTC. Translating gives CASSYLAGTSGREYF.

The DNA for the CDR3 is TGTGCCATCAGTGAGTTGACAGCTAACTATGGCTACACCTTC. Its protein is CAISELTANYGYTF. J is TRBJ1-2 and V is TRBV10-3, with a weak D call TRBD1 (5 bases). The V end was cut by 1 base, the J end by 0 bases, with 6 bases between. Germline V gene lookup returns CDR1 ENHRY and CDR2 SYGVKD. The CDR3 runs to 14 residues.

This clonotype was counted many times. The CDR3 region has the DNA TGTGCCAGCAGCCAAGAAACTCCTAGCCCAGATACGCAGTATTTT. It specifies CASSQETPSPDTQYF. The chain links TRBV4-2 to TRBJ2-3, with D tentatively TRBD2 (5 bases). V was trimmed by 0 bases and J by 4 bases, leaving 11 bases between them. This CDR3 region has 15 residues. Germline CDR1 and CDR2: LGHNA and YNFKEQ.

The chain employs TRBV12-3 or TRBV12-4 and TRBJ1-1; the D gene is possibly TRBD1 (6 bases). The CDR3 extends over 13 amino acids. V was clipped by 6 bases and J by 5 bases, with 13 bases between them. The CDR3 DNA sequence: TGTGCCAGCAGGGCAGGGGTGTGGACTGAAGCTTTCTTT. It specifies CASRAGVWTEAFF.

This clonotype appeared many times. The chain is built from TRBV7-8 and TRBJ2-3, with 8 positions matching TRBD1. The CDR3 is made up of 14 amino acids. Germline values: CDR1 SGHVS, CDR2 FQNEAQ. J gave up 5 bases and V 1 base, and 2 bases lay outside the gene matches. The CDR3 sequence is CASSLVDRGDTQYF. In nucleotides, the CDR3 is TGTGCCAGCAGCTTAGTCGACAGGGGAGATACGCAGTATTTT.

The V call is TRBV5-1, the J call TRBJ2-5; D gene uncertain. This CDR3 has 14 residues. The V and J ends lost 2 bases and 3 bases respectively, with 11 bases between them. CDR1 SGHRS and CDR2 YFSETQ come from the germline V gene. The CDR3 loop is CASSFGTNEETQYF. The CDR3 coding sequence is TGCGCCAGCAGCTTTGGAACAAACGAAGAGACCCAGTACTTC.

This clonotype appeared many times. The CDR3 sequence: CSVGQGALGETQYF. The CDR3, as DNA: TGCAGCGTTGGGCAGGGGGCGTTGGGAGAGACCCAGTACTTC. This chain links TRBV29-1 with TRBJ2-5; 8 nucleotides match TRBD1. V shed 4 bases, J shed 4 bases, and the junction held 8 bases outside the gene matches. The CDR3 is 14 amino acids. CDR1 is SQVTM and CDR2 is ANQGSEA in the germline V gene.

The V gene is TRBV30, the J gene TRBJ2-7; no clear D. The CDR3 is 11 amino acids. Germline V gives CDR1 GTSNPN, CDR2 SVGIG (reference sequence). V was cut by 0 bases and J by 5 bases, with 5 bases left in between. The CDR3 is CAWSVFHEQYF. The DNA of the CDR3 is TGTGCCTGGAGTGTATTCCACGAGCAGTACTTC.

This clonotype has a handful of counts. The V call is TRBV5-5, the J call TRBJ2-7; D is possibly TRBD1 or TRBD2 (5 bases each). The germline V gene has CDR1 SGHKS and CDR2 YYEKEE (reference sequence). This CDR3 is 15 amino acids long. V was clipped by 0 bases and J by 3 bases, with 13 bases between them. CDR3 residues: CASSLDPGRRYEQYF. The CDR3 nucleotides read TGTGCCAGCAGCTTGGACCCGGGACGGCGCTACGAGCAGTACTTC.

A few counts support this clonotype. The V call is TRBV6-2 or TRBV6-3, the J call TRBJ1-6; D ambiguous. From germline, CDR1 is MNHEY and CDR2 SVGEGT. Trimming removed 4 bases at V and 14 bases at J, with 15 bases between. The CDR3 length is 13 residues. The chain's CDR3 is CASSLGSDMSLHF. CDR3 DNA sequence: TGTGCCAGCAGTTTGGGGTCCGATATGTCCCTCCACTTT.

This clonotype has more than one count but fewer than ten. The CDR3 DNA follows: TGTGCCACCAGCAAGAACCCAGGTGAGCAGTTCTTC. The encoded protein is CATSKNPGEQFF. The chain employs TRBV15 and TRBJ2-1; D not certain. Germline-derived CDR1 and CDR2 are LNHNV and YYDKDF (reference sequence). The ends were cut back, 4 bases at V and 9 bases at J, with 10 bases in the middle. CDR3 length: 12 residues.

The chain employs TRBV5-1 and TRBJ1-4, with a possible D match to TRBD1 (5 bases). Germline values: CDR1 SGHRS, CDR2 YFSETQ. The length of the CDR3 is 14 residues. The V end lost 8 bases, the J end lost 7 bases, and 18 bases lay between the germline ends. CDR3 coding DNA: TGCGCCAGTACACGGGGCGTCGGGGGTGAAAAACTGTTTTTT. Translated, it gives CASTRGVGGEKLFF.

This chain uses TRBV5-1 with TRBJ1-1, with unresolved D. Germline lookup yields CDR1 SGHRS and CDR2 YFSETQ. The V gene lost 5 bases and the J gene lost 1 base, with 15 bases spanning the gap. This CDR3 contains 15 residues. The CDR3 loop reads CASSSWMASNTEAFF. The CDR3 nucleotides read TGCGCCAGCAGTTCCTGGATGGCTTCGAACACTGAAGCTTTCTTT.

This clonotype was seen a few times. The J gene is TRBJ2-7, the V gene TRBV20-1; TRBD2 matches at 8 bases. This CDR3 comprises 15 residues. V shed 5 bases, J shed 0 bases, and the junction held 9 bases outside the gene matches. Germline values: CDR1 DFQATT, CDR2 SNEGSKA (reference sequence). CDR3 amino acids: CSAPSLAGSSYEQYF. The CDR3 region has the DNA TGCAGTGCTCCTTCTCTAGCGGGTTCCTCCTACGAGCAGTACTTC.

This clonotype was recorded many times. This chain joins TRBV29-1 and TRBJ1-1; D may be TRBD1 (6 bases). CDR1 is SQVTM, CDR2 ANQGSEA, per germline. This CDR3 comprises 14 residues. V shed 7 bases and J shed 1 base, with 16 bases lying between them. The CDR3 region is CSAHRGGQNTEAFF. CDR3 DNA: TGCAGCGCCCACCGCGGGGGACAGAACACTGAAGCTTTCTTT.

This CDR3 is CASSLASVGEQYF. As DNA, the CDR3 is TGTGCCAGCAGCTTGGCATCCGTCGGGGAGCAGTACTTC. This chain connects TRBV5-6 to TRBJ2-7; D unresolved. V was trimmed by 0 bases and J by 7 bases, leaving 11 bases between them. CDR1 is SGHDT and CDR2 is YYEEEE in the germline V gene. The CDR3 covers 13 residues.

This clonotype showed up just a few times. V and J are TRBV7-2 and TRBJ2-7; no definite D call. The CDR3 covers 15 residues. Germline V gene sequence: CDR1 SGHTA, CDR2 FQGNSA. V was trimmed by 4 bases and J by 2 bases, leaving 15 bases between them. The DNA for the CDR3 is TGTGCCAGCAGCTCTCGCAGGAGCCTCACCTACGAGCAGTACTTC. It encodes CASSSRRSLTYEQYF.

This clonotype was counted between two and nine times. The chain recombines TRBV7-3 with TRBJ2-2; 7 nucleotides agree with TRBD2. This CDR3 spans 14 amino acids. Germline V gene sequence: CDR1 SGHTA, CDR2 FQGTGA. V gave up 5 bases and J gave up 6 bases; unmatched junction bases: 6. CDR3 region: CASSPGLPPGELFF. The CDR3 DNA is TGTGCCAGCAGCCCGGGACTACCCCCCGGGGAGCTGTTTTTT.

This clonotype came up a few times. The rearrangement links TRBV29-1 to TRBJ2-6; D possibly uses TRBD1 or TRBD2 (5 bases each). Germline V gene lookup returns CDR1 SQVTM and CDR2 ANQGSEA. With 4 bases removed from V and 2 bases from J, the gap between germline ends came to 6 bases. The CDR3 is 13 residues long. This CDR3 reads CSVVGAGANVLTF. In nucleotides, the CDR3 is TGCAGCGTTGTGGGGGCTGGGGCCAACGTCCTGACTTTC.

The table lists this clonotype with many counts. CDR3 protein: CSTGRQGLSTDTQYF. CDR3 in DNA: TGCAGTACCGGCCGACAGGGCCTTAGCACAGATACGCAGTATTTT. This sequence joins TRBV20-1 and TRBJ2-3, with 7 bases aligning to TRBD1. J was trimmed by 0 bases and V by 8 bases; bases with no gene match: 11. Germline CDR1 and CDR2: DFQATT and SNEGSKA (reference sequence). This CDR3 comprises 15 residues.

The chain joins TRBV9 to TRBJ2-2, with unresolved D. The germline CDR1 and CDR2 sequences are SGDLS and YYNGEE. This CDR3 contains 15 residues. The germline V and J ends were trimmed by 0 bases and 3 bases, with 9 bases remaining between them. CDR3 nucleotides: TGTGCCAGCAGCGTAGGTTTCAGACACACCGGGGAGCTGTTTTTT. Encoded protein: CASSVGFRHTGELFF.